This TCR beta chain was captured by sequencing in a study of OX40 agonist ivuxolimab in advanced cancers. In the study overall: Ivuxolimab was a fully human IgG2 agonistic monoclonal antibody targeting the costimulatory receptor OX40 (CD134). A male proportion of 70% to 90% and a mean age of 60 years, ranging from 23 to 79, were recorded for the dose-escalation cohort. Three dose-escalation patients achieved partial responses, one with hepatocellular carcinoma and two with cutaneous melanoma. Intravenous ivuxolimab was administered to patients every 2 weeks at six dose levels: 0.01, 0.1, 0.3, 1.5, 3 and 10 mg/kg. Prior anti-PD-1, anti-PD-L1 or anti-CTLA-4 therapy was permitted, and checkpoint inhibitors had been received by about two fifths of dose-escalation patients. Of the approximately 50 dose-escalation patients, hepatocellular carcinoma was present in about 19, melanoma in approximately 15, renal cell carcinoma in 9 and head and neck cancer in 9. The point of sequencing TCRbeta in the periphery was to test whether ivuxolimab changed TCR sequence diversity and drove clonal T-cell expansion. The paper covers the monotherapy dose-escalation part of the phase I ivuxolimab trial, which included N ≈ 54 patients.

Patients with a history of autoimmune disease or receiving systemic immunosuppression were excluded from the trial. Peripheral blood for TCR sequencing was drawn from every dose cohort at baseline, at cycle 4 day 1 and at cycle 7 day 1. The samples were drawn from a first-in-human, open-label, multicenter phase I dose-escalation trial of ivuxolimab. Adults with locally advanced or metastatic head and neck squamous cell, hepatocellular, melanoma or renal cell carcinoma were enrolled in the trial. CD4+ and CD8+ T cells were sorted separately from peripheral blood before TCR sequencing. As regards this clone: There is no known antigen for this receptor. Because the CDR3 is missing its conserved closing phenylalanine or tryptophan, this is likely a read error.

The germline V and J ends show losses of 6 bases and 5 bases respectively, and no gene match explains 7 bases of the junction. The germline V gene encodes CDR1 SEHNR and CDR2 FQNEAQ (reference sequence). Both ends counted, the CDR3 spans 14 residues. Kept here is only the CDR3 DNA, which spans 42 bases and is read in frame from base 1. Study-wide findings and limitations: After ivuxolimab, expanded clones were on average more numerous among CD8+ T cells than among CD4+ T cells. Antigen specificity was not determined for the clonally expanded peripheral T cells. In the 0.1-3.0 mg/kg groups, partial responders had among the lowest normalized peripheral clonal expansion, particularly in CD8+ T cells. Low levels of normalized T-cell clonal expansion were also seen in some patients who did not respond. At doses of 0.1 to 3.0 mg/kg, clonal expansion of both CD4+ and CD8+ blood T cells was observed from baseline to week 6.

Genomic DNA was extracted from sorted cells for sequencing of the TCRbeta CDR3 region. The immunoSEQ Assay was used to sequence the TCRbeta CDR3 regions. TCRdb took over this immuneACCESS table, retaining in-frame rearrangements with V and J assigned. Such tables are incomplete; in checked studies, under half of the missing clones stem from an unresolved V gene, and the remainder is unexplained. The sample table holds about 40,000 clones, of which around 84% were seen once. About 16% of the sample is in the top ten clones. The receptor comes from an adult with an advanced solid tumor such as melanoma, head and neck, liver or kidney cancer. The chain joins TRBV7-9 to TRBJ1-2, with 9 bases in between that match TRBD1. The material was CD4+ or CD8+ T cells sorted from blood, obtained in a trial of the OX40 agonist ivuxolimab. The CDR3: CASSPGQGLYGYTL. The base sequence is TGTGCCAGCAGTCCAGGACAGGGGTTGTATGGCTACACCCTC.